This T cell receptor beta chain emerged from a study of blood T cell repertoires in COVID-19 (dated by TCRdb to about 2020). For the wider study: Collaborator samples came from the United States, Italy and Spain and covered acute and convalescent phases of COVID-19. The samples were drawn from two sources: the first 160 participants of the ongoing ImmuneRACE study, and 1,254 subjects contributed by 6 global collaborators. A freely available public database, intended as a resource for researchers studying the immune response to SARS-CoV-2, is where the repertoires were released. HLA class I and class II types, where available, came from metadata supplied by the sample provider rather than from assay-based typing. The material from the prospective study consisted of cDNA or gDNA derived from T cells, B-cell-depleted T cells, or PBMCs. Sample metadata almost always included a de-identified subject ID, COVID-19 status, age in years and sex. The dataset comprised deeply sampled blood TCRbeta repertoires from subjects exposed to, actively infected with, or recovered from COVID-19. Overall results and qualifications from the work: Clinical and demographic metadata were provided uncurated, with the amount varying by source and participant.

TCRbeta CDR3 regions were amplified from genomic DNA by means of the immunoSEQ Assay, a bias-controlled multiplex PCR. As for the authors' bioinformatics: Nucleated cell counts per sample were estimated from amplification of reference gene primers within the assay. To quantify the absolute abundance of each unique TCRbeta CDR3 rearrangement, sequence reads were collapsed and filtered. For each sample, productive Simpson clonality was calculated as the square root of Simpson's diversity index across productive rearrangements. TCRdb mirrors the immuneACCESS table, restricted to in-frame sequences. Some clones are absent from its copies; in checked studies, under half trace to an unresolved V gene, and the reason for the others is unknown. Clonal size and the V and J genes are those of that table, whereas D and trimming came from the DNA. This sample has some 400,000 clones in its table, and roughly 92% of those were observed once. The top ten constitute about 0.9% of the sample.

In the prospective study, participants were roughly 18 to 100 years old, resided in fewer than 25 geographic areas of the United States, and were enrolled through a virtual design. In the prospective study, cohorts were assigned on the basis of participant-reported clinical history obtained from a screening survey and a study questionnaire. Exposed participants had been in contact, within 2 weeks of entering the study, with a person who had a PCR-confirmed or clinician-diagnosed case of COVID-19. Mobile phlebotomists in the prospective study collected whole blood, serum and a nasopharyngeal or oropharyngeal swab from every participant. Over a 2-month period, participants in the prospective study had the option of providing additional blood draws and questionnaires. Before DNA extraction, blood samples from the prospective study were shipped at room temperature or frozen. In regard to this clone: It lacks a known antigen. The input lacks base qualities; no much larger clone sits a single base away.

Compared with germline, V lacks 5 bases and J lacks 0 bases; bases without a gene match: 5. The CDR3 goes from the cysteine to the phenylalanine over 15 residues. Only CDR3 DNA is held: 45 bases, read in frame from base 1. The germline V gene supplies CDR1 SGHRS and CDR2 YFSETQ. Recombination connected TRBV5-1 to TRBJ1-5; TRBD1 lines up with 7 middle nucleotides. The TCR originated in a woman aged 40 to 55 who had been exposed to COVID-19. Sequenced: PBMCs or T cells enriched from blood (not recorded which). The encoded CDR3 is CASRTGQDSNQPQHF. The bases are TGCGCCAGCAGGACAGGACAGGATAGCAATCAGCCCCAGCATTTT.